Here is one TCR beta chain with its context. What this receptor recognizes is not known. The sample holds no much larger clone one base away, and base qualities are not on file. These data belong to a study of blood T cell repertoires in COVID-19 (TCRdb year 2020). Notes on the research overall: Samples from collaborators originated in the United States, Italy and Spain and spanned both the acute and convalescent phases of COVID-19. The prospective study material was composed of cDNA or gDNA derived from T cells, B-cell-depleted T cells, or PBMCs. Subjects who had been exposed to COVID-19, were actively infected with it, or had recovered from it provided the deeply sampled blood TCRbeta repertoires that made up the dataset. A freely available public database, intended as a resource for researchers studying the immune response to SARS-CoV-2, is where the repertoires were released. The samples were drawn from two sources: the first 160 participants of the ongoing ImmuneRACE study, and some 1,300 subjects contributed by 6 global collaborators. Nearly every sample came with metadata listing a de-identified subject ID, COVID-19 status, age in years and sex. HLA class I and class II types, where available, came from metadata supplied by the sample provider rather than from assay-based typing.

TCRbeta CDR3 regions were amplified from genomic DNA using the immunoSEQ Assay, a bias-controlled multiplex PCR. Per the source publication's procedure: Within the assay, amplification of reference gene primers was used to estimate how many nucleated cells each sample contained. To quantify the absolute abundance of each unique TCRbeta CDR3 rearrangement, sequence reads were collapsed and filtered. For each sample, productive Simpson clonality was calculated as the square root of Simpson's diversity index across productive rearrangements. TCRdb mirrors the immuneACCESS table, restricted to in-frame sequences. Some clones are absent from its copies; in checked studies, under half trace to an unresolved V gene, and the reason for the others is unknown. Clonal size and the V and J genes are those of that table, whereas D and trimming came from the DNA. Present in this sample are roughly 120,000 clones, 70% to 90% of which were seen just once. The ten largest clones capture roughly 1.4% of the sample.

A distance of 15 bases separates the germline ends of V and J, which lose 10 bases and 0 bases respectively. The CDR3 covers 14 residues, taking in both the cysteine and the phenylalanine. The entry retains the CDR3 DNA only, 42 bases that are in frame from base 1. The germline V gene gives CDR1 as MNHEY and CDR2 as SVGAGI. Collaborating institutions collected whole blood in K2EDTA tubes following their own protocols. For TCRbeta analysis, collaborators shipped samples in one of three forms: frozen whole blood, isolated PBMCs, or DNA extracted from either of those sample types. The research as a whole found: The quantity of clinical and demographic metadata differed by source and by participant and was supplied without curation.

Rearrangement joined TRBV6-5 to TRBJ1-2, with the identity of the D gene unclear. Sequencing was performed on peripheral blood. This receptor was taken from a man in his forties or fifties with acute or convalescent COVID-19. The sequenced DNA: TGTGCCACCAGATGGTTGGGAGCTAACTATGGCTACACCTTC. The translation is CATRWLGANYGYTF.